The clone carrying this T cell receptor (beta chain) has ten or more counts. Arm-PCR of CDR3 regions and iRepertoire HTBI primers were used to build TCR beta libraries. Using its own MiXCR run on the multiplex PCR reads, TCRdb lists one record per CDR3 protein. The table has about 620,000 distinct CDR3 sequences, roughly 15% seen once; the top ten hold 18%. Trimming removed 6 bases from V and 6 bases from J, with 18 bases in between. The germline CDR1 and CDR2 sequences are SNHLY and FYNNEI. The CDR3 is 14 residues long. Time point reported: newly diagnosed GD, antithyroid drugs for less than 3 months. From PBMCs, RNA was extracted and then used to make the TCR library. The entry originates in a study of regulatory T cells in long-lasting Graves disease. This sample also appeared in a second study, on T cells in Graves' hyperthyroidism and ophthalmopathy.

The receptor comes from a woman aged 25 to 39 with Graves disease. The chain recombines TRBV2 with TRBJ2-7; possible D gene TRBD2, 6 bases. The sequences come from peripheral blood mononuclear cells (PBMCs), collected at new diagnosis, from a patient treated with antithyroid drugs. CDR3 in DNA: TGTGCCAGCAGCGTGGCGGGGATGTCCGGCGAGCAGTACTTC. It yields the protein CASSVAGMSGEQYF.